The present T cell receptor beta chain was sequenced within a study of shared clonotypes between healthy human individuals. V gave up 5 bases and J gave up 2 bases; unmatched junction bases: 9. The CDR3 is made up of 16 amino acids. Germline CDR1 and CDR2: SGHNT and YYREEE (reference sequence). Sequenced by immunoSEQ multiplex PCR; TCRdb stores in-frame clones only, minus some. Of around 2,000,000 clones listed, about 94% are singletons. Positively selected for CCR7, the CD45RO-negative cells used as naive CD8 cells excluded terminally differentiated effector memory CD45RA+ cells. What was sequenced was naive CD8+ T cells sorted from blood. V gene TRBV5-4 combines with J gene TRBJ2-3; 9 nucleotides align to TRBD1. The TCR comes from a man between 18 and 35 years old in good health. CDR3 loop: CASRLWGQGTTDTQYF. The CDR3 DNA follows: TGTGCCAGCAGGTTGTGGGGACAGGGCACCACAGATACGCAGTATTTT.